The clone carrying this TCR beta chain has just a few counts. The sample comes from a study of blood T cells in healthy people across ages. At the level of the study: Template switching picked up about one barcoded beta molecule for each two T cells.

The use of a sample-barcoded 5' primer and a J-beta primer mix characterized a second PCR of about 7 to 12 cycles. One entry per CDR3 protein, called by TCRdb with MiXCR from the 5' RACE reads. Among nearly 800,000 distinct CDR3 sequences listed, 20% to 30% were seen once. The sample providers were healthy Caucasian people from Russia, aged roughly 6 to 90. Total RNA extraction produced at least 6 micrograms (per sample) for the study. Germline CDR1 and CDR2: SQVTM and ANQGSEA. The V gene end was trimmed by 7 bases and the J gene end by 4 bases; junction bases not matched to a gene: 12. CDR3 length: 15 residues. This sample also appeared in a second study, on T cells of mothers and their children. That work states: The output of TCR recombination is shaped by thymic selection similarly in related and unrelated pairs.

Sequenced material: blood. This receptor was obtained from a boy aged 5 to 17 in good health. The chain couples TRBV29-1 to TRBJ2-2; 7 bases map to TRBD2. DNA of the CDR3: TGCAGCGCCGTCGTTGGACTAGTTTCCACCGGGGAGCTGTTTTTT. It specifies CSAVVGLVSTGELFF.